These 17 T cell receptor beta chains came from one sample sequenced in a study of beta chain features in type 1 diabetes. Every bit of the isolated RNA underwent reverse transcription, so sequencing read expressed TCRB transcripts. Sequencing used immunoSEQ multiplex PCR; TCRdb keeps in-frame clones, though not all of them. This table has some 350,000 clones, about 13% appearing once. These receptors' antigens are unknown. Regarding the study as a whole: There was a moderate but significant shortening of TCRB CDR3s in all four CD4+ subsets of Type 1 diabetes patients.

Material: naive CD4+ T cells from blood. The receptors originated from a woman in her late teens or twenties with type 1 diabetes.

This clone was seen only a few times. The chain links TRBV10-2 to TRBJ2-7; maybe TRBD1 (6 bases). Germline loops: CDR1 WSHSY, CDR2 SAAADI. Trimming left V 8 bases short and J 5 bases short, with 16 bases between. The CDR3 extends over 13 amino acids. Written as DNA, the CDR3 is TGCGCCAGCCGCGCCAGGGGCGTCCACGAGCAGTACTTC. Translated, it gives CASRARGVHEQYF.

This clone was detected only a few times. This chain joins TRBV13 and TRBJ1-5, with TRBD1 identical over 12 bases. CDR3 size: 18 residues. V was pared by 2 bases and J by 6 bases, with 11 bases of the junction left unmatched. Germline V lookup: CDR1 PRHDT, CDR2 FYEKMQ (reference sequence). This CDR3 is CASSLYSGTGGAGQPQHF. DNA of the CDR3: TGTGCCAGCAGCTTATATTCCGGGACAGGGGGCGCGGGTCAGCCCCAGCATTTT.

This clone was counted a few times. The CDR3 spells CASSLGAGTGTYEQYF. The CDR3 DNA sequence: TGCGCCAGCAGCTTGGGAGCCGGGACAGGGACCTACGAGCAGTACTTC. This rearrangement joins TRBV5-1 to TRBJ2-7; 9 nucleotides line up with TRBD1. Germline CDR1 and CDR2: SGHRS and YFSETQ. This CDR3 region has 16 residues. V lost 0 bases, J lost 2 bases, and 6 bases stayed unmatched. Combining the CDR3 with reference TRBV5-1 and TRBJ2-7 gives the whole variable domain KAGVTQTPRYLIKTRGQQVTLSCSPISGHRSVSWYQQTPGQGLQFLFEYFSETQRNKGNFPGRFSGRQFSNSRSEMNVSTLELGDSALYLCASSLGAGTGTYEQYFGPGTRLTVT.

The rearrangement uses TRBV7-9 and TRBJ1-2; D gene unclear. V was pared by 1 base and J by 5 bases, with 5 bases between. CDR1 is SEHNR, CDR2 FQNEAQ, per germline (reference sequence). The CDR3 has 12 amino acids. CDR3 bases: TGTGCCAGCAGCTTAGGAGTTTATGGCTACACCTTC. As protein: CASSLGVYGYTF.

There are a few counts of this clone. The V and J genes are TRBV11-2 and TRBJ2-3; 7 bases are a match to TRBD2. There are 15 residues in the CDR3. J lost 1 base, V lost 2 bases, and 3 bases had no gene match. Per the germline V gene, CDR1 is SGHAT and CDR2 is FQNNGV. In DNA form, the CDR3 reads TGTGCCAGCAGCTTAACAAGCGGGGGCACAGATACGCAGTATTTT. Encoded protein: CASSLTSGGTDTQYF.

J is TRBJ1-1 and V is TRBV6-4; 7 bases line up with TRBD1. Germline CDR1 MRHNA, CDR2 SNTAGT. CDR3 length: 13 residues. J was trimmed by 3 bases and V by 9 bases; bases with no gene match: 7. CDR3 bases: TGTGCCAGGAGGGGGCAGCGGGACACTGAAGCTTTCTTT. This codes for CARRGQRDTEAFF.

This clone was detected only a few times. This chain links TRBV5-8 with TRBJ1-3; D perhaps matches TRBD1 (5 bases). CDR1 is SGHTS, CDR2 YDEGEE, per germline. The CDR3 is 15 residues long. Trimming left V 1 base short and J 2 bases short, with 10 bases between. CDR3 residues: CASSLWPGTGNTIYF. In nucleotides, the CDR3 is TGTGCCAGCAGCTTGTGGCCAGGGACTGGAAACACCATATATTTT. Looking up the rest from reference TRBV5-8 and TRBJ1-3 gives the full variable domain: EAGVTQSPTHLIKTRGQQATLRCSPISGHTSVYWYQQALGLGLQFLLWYDEGEERNRGNFPPRFSGRQFPNYSSELNVNALELEDSALYLCASSLWPGTGNTIYFGEGSWLTVV.

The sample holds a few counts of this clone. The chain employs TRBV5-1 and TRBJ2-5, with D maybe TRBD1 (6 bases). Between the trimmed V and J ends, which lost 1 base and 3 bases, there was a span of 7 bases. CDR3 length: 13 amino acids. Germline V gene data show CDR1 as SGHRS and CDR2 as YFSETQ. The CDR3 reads CASSLPGEETQYF. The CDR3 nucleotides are TGCGCCAGCAGCTTGCCAGGGGAAGAGACCCAGTACTTC.

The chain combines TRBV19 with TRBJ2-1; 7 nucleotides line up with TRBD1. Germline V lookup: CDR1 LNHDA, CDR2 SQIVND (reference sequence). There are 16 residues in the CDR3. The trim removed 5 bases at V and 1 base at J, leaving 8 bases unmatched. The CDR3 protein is CASSPPGQYSYNEQFF. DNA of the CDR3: TGTGCCAGTAGTCCCCCGGGACAGTATTCCTACAATGAGCAGTTCTTC.

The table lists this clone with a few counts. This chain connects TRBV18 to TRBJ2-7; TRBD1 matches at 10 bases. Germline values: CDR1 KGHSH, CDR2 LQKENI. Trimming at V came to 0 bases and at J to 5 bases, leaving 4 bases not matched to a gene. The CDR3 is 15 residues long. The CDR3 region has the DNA TGTGCCAGCTCACCACCGCGGGGACAGGGGAACGAGCAGTACGTC. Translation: CASSPPRGQGNEQYV.

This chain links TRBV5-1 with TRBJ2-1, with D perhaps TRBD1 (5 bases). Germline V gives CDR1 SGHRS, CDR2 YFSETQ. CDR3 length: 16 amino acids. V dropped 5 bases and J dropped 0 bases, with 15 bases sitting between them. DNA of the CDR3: TGCGCCAGCAGGGTCGTCACAGGAAGCTCCTACAATGAGCAGTTCTTC. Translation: CASRVVTGSSYNEQFF.

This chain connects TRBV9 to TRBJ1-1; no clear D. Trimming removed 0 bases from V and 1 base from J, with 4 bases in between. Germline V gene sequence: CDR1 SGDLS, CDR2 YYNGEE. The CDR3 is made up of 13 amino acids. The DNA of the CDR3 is TGTGCCAGCAGCGTAGACGGGAACACTGAAGCTTTCTTT. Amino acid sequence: CASSVDGNTEAFF. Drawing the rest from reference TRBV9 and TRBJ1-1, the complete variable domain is DSGVTQTPKHLITATGQRVTLRCSPRSGDLSVYWYQQSLDQGLQFLIQYYNGEERAKGNILERFSAQQFPDLHSELNLSSLELGDSALYFCASSVDGNTEAFFGQGTRLTVV.

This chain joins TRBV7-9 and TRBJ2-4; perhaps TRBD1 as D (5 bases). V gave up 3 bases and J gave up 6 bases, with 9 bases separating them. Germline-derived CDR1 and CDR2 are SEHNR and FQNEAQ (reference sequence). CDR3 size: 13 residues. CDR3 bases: TGTGCCAGCAGCTTGGCAGGGCTAAACATTCAGTACTTC. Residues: CASSLAGLNIQYF.

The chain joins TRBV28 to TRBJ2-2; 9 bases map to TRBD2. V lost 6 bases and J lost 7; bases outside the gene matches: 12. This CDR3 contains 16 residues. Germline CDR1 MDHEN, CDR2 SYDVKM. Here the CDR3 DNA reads TGTGCCAGCAGACGCGGTTCCGGGACTAGCAGCGGGGAGCTGTTTTTT. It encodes CASRRGSGTSSGELFF.

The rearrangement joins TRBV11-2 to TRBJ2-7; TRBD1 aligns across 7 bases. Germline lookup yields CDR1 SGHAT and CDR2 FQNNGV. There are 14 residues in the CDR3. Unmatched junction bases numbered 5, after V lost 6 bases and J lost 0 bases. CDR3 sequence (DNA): TGTGCCAGCAGTTCACAGGGGAGCTCCTACGAGCAGTACTTC. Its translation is CASSSQGSSYEQYF.

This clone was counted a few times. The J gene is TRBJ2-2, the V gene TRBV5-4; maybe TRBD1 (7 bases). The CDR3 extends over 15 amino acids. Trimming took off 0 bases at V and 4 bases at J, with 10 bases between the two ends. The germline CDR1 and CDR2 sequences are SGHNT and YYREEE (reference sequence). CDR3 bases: TGTGCCAGCAGCTTGGGGCAGGGGGGCACCGGGGAGCTGTTTTTT. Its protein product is CASSLGQGGTGELFF.

DNA for the CDR3: TGTGCCCATACCGAGTTACCGTACACTGAAGCTTTCTTT. This gives the protein CAHTELPYTEAFF. The J gene is TRBJ1-1, the V gene TRBV10-3; D unresolved. Germline lookup yields CDR1 ENHRY and CDR2 SYGVKD. The CDR3 is 13 amino acids. Trimming stripped 11 bases from V and 3 bases from J, with 16 bases between.